This T cell receptor beta chain is from a study of spatial heterogeneity in lung cancer. In the study overall: Compared with alpha-chain sequences, beta-chain sequences were consistently detected in greater numbers.

Single TCR cDNA molecules each had their own unique molecular identifier. TCRdb reprocessed the 5' RACE reads via MiXCR and lists one record per CDR3 protein. Of roughly 5,300 distinct CDR3 sequences in the sample, over 7.5% are singletons; the top ten hold around 32%. Time point meaning: sample taken at primary tumor resection. A total of under 80 untreated early-stage non-small cell lung cancer patients served as donors. The CDR3 extends over 15 amino acids. The germline CDR1 and CDR2 sequences are SGHTA and FQGNSA. The V segment lost 1 base and the J segment 2 bases; nucleotides outside the gene matches: 2. This clonotype is classed as medium-sized. Its antigen remains unknown. General study points: As ubiquitous and regional nonsynonymous mutations varied, counts of ubiquitous and regional expanded TCRs tracked them, respectively. Mutation tallies in tumors tracked expanded intratumoral alpha and beta TCR counts.

The chain joins TRBV7-2 to TRBJ2-3; TRBD2 matches 8 bases. The input for sequencing was lung tumor tissue, taken at surgery. The clonotype was recovered from a female donor with early-stage non-small cell lung cancer. The CDR3 sequence is CASSLVSGVTDTQYF. CDR3 in DNA: TGTGCCAGCAGCTTAGTTAGCGGGGTCACAGATACGCAGTATTTT.